Described below is a single T cell receptor (beta chain) sequence and its context. Its specificity is not known. Specified treatment: approximately nine-day PBMC culture with coronavirus spike peptide pools or control peptides (ViraFEST assay). Spanning March to December 2020, the positive PCR dates came before US Alpha, Beta and Delta variants. Cultured CD4+ T cell DNA was sequenced using the Oncomine TCR Beta short-read assay. TCRdb analysed the PCR reads with MiXCR anew, one entry per CDR3 protein. The sample shows about 13,000 distinct CDR3 sequences, about 46% of them seen only once. These data originate in a study of vaccination and CD4 T cells after COVID-19. Study-wide results and caveats: The median proportion of reactive clones detected only post-vaccination in convalescent patients was 65% to 90%. Analysis covered relatively few convalescent patients and lacked any early post-infection timepoints. Convalescent patients' clones that were vaccine-specific were spike mono-reactive in 304 of 307 cases.

This CDR3 contains 17 residues. The V gene is TRBV21-1, the J gene TRBJ2-7; the table's D gene call, TRBD2, was not cross checked with the DNA. TRBV21-1 is a pseudogene. The receptor's source is a human donor who had recovered from COVID-19. Sequences were obtained from CD4+ T cells from blood, cultured in vitro. The chain's CDR3 is CASSKGALAPFLYEQYF. The CDR3 nucleotides are TGTGCCAGCAGCAAAGGGGCACTAGCCCCGTTCCTCTACGAGCAGTACTTC.